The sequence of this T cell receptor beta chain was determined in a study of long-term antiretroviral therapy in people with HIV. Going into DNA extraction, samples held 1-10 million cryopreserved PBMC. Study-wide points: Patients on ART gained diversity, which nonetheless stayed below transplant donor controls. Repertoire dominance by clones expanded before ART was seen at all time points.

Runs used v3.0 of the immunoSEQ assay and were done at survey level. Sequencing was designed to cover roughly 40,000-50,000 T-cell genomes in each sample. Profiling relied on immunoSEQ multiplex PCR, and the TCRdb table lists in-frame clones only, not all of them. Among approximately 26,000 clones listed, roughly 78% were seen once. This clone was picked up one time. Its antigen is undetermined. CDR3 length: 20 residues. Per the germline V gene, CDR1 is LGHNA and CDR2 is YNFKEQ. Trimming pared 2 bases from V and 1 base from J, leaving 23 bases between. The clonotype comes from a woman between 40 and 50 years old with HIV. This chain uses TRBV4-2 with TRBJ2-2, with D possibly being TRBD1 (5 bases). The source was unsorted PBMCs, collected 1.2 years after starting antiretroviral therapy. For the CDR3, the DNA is TGTGCCAGCAGCCAATTTTTAGGGGATGGGGTTTACGGGAACACCGGGGAGCTGTTTTTT. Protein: CASSQFLGDGVYGNTGELFF.